This T cell receptor beta chain is from a study of CD8 T cells in Susac syndrome. Sequencing of TCR beta covered CD8+ and CD4+ T cells obtained from blood. It was with random hexamers that about 0.45 to 1 ug RNA was reverse transcribed. Via MiXCR, TCRdb re-called the immunoSEQ multiplex PCR reads, giving one row per CDR3 protein. This table has roughly 190,000 distinct CDR3 sequences, just under 95% appearing once. With 4 bases clipped from V and 4 bases from J, the junction kept 3 bases outside the gene matches. Per germline, CDR1 LNHDA and CDR2 SQIVND (reference sequence). The CDR3 consists of 14 residues.

Sequencing was performed on CD8+ T cells from PBMCs. The rearrangement links TRBV19 to TRBJ1-1, with 10 bases that match TRBD1. The TCR sequence derives from a human donor with Susac syndrome. The CDR3 coding sequence is TGTGCCAGTAGTAGCAGGACAGGGGGCACTGAAGCTTTCTTT. Encoded protein: CASSSRTGGTEAFF.